One and the same sample provided the 6 T cell receptor beta chains below, sequenced in a study of identical twins. TCRdb re-analysed the 5' RACE reads in MiXCR, keeping a single row per CDR3 protein. The table includes 200,000 to 250,000 distinct CDR3 sequences, 5.5% to 8% detected once. This same sample was also taken into another study, of yellow fever vaccine responses in identical twins.

Material for sequencing was memory (CD45RO+) T cells sorted from blood. The receptors were gathered from a woman between 18 and 30 years old in good health.

In this sample, this clonotype turned up a few times. The chain recombines TRBV3-1 with TRBJ1-1; perhaps TRBD1 as D (6 bases). The V and J ends lost 4 bases and 1 base respectively, with 10 bases between them. The CDR3 sequence is 14 residues long. Germline V gene sequence: CDR1 LGHDT, CDR2 YNNKEL (reference sequence). CDR3 nucleotides: TGTGCCAGCAGCCGAGCGGGGGCGAACACTGAAGCTTTCTTT. Protein: CASSRAGANTEAFF.

This clonotype turned up a few times. The chain uses TRBV20-1 and TRBJ2-2; 8 bases fit TRBD1. This CDR3 comprises 13 residues. V was pared by 6 bases and J by 5 bases, with 5 bases of the junction left unmatched. The V gene's germline CDR1 is DFQATT and CDR2 SNEGSKA (reference sequence). The CDR3 sequence: CSAPRQGTGELFF. CDR3 bases: TGCAGTGCCCCCCGACAGGGGACCGGGGAGCTGTTTTTT.

This clonotype was recorded a few times. V and J are TRBV12-3 or TRBV12-4 and TRBJ2-2; D is uncertain. The CDR3 is 13 residues long. With 4 bases removed from V and 2 bases from J, the gap between germline ends came to 5 bases. The CDR3 reads CASSSINTGELFF. CDR3 bases: TGTGCCAGCAGTTCGATAAACACCGGGGAGCTGTTTTTT.

The chain is built from TRBV27 and TRBJ1-1, with 9 positions matching TRBD1. Germline lookup yields CDR1 MNHEY and CDR2 SMNVEV (reference sequence). V lost 4 bases and J lost 4; bases outside the gene matches: 4. The CDR3 runs to 14 residues. The DNA of the CDR3 is TGTGCCAGCAGTTCTCTGACAGGGGGCACTGAAGCTTTCTTT. Protein: CASSSLTGGTEAFF.

There are many counts of this clonotype. This chain links TRBV28 with TRBJ1-2, with 11 bases fitting TRBD1. There are 14 residues in the CDR3. The germline V gene has CDR1 MDHEN and CDR2 SYDVKM. J was trimmed by 4 bases and V by 5 bases; bases with no gene match: 3. The CDR3 DNA reads TGTGCCAGCAGTGGACAGGGGGCGGGCTATGGCTACACCTTC. As protein: CASSGQGAGYGYTF.

The V gene is TRBV18, the J gene TRBJ2-1; TRBD2 matches at 7 bases. Germline V lookup: CDR1 KGHSH, CDR2 LQKENI. The length of the CDR3 is 15 residues. The ends lost 4 bases at V and 3 bases at J; junction bases unmatched: 6. CDR3: CASSRGSGNYNEQFF. In DNA, the CDR3 is TGTGCCAGCTCACGTGGCAGCGGGAACTACAATGAGCAGTTCTTC.